The 9 T cell receptor beta chains below come from one sample, sequenced in a study of cytomegalovirus exposure and HLA in healthy donors. Amplification used 60 Vbeta primers and 13 Jbeta primers. The repertoire was sequenced with immunoSEQ multiplex PCR; TCRdb's copy has only in-frame clones and lacks some. There are about 100,000 clones in the sample; roughly 75% occur only once, and 7.3% lies in the top ten. Sequenced input: PBMCs. All receptors come from a man between 25 and 39 years old in good health and CMV-seronegative.

The rearrangement joins TRBV7-9 to TRBJ2-2; TRBD2 is a possible D gene (6 bases). V dropped 8 bases and J dropped 6 bases, with 13 bases sitting between them. This CDR3 contains 13 residues. Germline V gene data show CDR1 as SEHNR and CDR2 as FQNEAQ (reference sequence). This CDR3 reads CASPYRDSGELFF. The CDR3 DNA reads TGTGCCAGCCCCTATCGGGACTCCGGGGAGCTGTTTTTT.

The V and J genes are TRBV6-1 and TRBJ1-3; D is perhaps TRBD1 (5 bases). CDR3 length: 17 residues. Germline V gene sequence: CDR1 MNHNS, CDR2 SASEGT. The germline V and J ends were trimmed by 0 bases and 2 bases, with 14 bases remaining between them. The CDR3 here is CASSEASPGMTGNTIYF. The CDR3 DNA sequence: TGTGCCAGCAGTGAAGCTTCGCCAGGGATGACTGGAAACACCATATATTTT.

This clone was seen just once. This chain links TRBV30 with TRBJ1-4; the match to TRBD1 covers 10 bases. The CDR3 spans 13 residues. The junction had 2 bases not matched to a gene; V was cut back by 3 bases and J by 7 bases. CDR1 GTSNPN and CDR2 SVGIG come from the germline V gene (reference sequence). DNA of the CDR3: TGTGCCTGGAGGGGGGACAGGGGTGAAAAACTGTTTTTT. This translates into CAWRGDRGEKLFF.

The chain links TRBV5-1 to TRBJ1-2; 8 bases line up with TRBD1. The V and J ends lost 4 bases and 4 bases, in that order; junction bases with no gene match: 6. Germline V lookup: CDR1 SGHRS, CDR2 YFSETQ. The CDR3 covers 14 residues. CDR3 sequence (DNA): TGCGCCAGCAGCCCGGACAGGGCGTCCTATGGCTACACCTTC. Its protein is CASSPDRASYGYTF.

This clone was detected a few times. The V gene is TRBV6-5, the J gene TRBJ2-2; D possibly corresponds to TRBD1 (6 bases). This CDR3 region has 14 residues. The germline V gene encodes CDR1 MNHEY and CDR2 SVGAGI. V was shortened by 8 bases and J by 6 bases, with 16 bases between the two germline ends. The CDR3: CASCLGTRAGELFF. The DNA of the CDR3 is TGTGCCAGCTGCCTTGGGACACGAGCCGGGGAGCTGTTTTTT.

V usage is TRBV5-1 and J usage is TRBJ1-4; TRBD1 aligns across 9 bases. Trimming took 0 bases from V and 7 from J; bases not matched to a gene: 1. CDR3 length: 14 residues. CDR1 and CDR2 from the germline V gene are SGHRS and YFSETQ. CDR3 nucleotide sequence: TGCGCCAGCAGCTTGGAGGGACAGGGTGAAAAACTGTTTTTT. The encoded protein is CASSLEGQGEKLFF.

V gene TRBV30 combines with J gene TRBJ1-5, with TRBD1 identical over 7 bases. The CDR3 runs to 14 residues. Per the germline V gene, CDR1 is GTSNPN and CDR2 is SVGIG (reference sequence). With 1 base clipped from V and 0 bases from J, the junction kept 0 bases outside the gene matches. CDR3 in DNA: TGTGCCTGGAGTGGGGACAGTAGCAATCAGCCCCAGCATTTT. Translated, it gives CAWSGDSSNQPQHF.

The chain links TRBV11-2 to TRBJ2-2; TRBD1 matches 7 bases. The trim removed 3 bases at V and 1 base at J, leaving 11 bases unmatched. Germline assignment: CDR1 SGHAT and CDR2 FQNNGV. The CDR3 runs 18 residues. The CDR3 bases are TGTGCCAGCAGCTTTGGACAGGCCGCGCGTGGGAACACCGGGGAGCTGTTTTTT. Amino acid sequence: CASSFGQAARGNTGELFF.

The chain uses TRBV5-5 and TRBJ2-2, with D possibly matching TRBD1 (7 bases). This CDR3 comprises 15 residues. CDR1 SGHKS and CDR2 YYEKEE come from the germline V gene (reference sequence). The V end was cut by 1 base, the J end by 5 bases, with 12 bases between. CDR3 sequence (DNA): TGTGCCAGCAGCTTGTCGACAGGGAGGACCGGGGAGCTGTTTTTT. This sequence encodes CASSLSTGRTGELFF.